Detailed here is one T cell receptor beta chain. The antigen is unknown. CDR1 is LNHDA, CDR2 SQIVND, per germline (reference sequence). Trimming left V 2 bases short and J 4 bases short, with 6 bases between. The CDR3 runs 13 residues. This record belongs to a study of cytotoxic CD8 clonotypes in ibrutinib-treated CLL. Study-level background: The patients comprised approximately 11 relapsed/refractory and 15 treatment-naive cases, approximately 18 IGHV unmutated. General study findings and limits: Public clonotypes showed up rarely, and on treatment they shrank or held steady. Upon ibrutinib response clonality rose, and upon progression it fell back toward baseline.

Sequencing used immunoSEQ multiplex PCR; TCRdb keeps in-frame clones, though not all of them. The data contain more than 15,000 clones, approximately 71% of them singletons. This clonotype was sampled from a human donor with chronic lymphocytic leukemia. The sequencing here drew on PBMCs, taken before ibrutinib treatment. The chain employs TRBV19 and TRBJ1-5; D possibly corresponds to TRBD1 (6 bases). The CDR3 loop is CASSIRGNQPQHF. DNA of the CDR3: TGTGCCAGTAGTATAAGGGGGAATCAGCCCCAGCATTTT.